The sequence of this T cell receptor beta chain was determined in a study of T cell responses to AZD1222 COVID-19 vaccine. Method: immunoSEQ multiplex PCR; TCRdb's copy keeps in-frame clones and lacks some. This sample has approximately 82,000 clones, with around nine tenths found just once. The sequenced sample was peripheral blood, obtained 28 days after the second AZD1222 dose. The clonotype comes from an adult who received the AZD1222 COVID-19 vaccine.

CDR3 nucleotides: TGTGCCAGCAAACCGACAGTCGCAAGCTCCTACGAGCAGTACTTC. As protein: CASKPTVASSYEQYF. This chain uses TRBV5-6 with TRBJ2-7, with D perhaps TRBD1 (5 bases). Germline V gives CDR1 SGHDT, CDR2 YYEEEE. Trimming left V 6 bases short and J 0 bases short, with 16 bases between. The CDR3 is made up of 15 amino acids.